A single sample is the source of the 29 T cell receptor beta chains below, sequenced in a study of CD8 T cells in ankylosing spondylitis. Whole-study results and caveats: In ankylosing spondylitis blood, a motif of several highly homologous TCR beta variants appeared characteristic.

Using its own MiXCR run on the 5' RACE reads, TCRdb lists one record per CDR3 protein. The top ten hold approximately 15% of the sample, which has about 390,000 distinct CDR3 sequences, approximately 20% seen once. No cognate antigen is known for these TCRs. Material: blood, either unsorted or a sorted T cell fraction (not recorded which). These receptors originate from a male donor with ankylosing spondylitis.

The chain joins TRBV6-1 to TRBJ2-2; D may be TRBD2 (6 bases). Trimming took off 4 bases at V and 3 bases at J, with 12 bases between the two ends. CDR1 and CDR2 (germline): MNHNS, SASEGT. The CDR3 spans 15 residues. The DNA of the CDR3 is TGTGCCAGCAGTGTAGGGACTTTATACACCGGGGAGCTGTTTTTT. Protein product: CASSVGTLYTGELFF.

The chain carries TRBV7-9 and TRBJ2-1; no clear D. Trimming took off 5 bases at V and 2 bases at J, with 16 bases between the two ends. The germline V gene has CDR1 SEHNR and CDR2 FQNEAQ (reference sequence). The CDR3 length is 16 residues. This chain's CDR3 is CASSPARVEAYNEQFF. The CDR3 DNA follows: TGTGCCAGCAGCCCAGCCCGGGTTGAAGCCTACAATGAGCAGTTCTTC.

The gene calls are TRBV20-1 and TRBJ2-3, with TRBD2 identical over 7 bases. V gave up 3 bases and J gave up 0 bases; unmatched junction bases: 12. This CDR3 comprises 17 residues. In germline, CDR1 is DFQATT, CDR2 SNEGSKA (reference sequence). In DNA form, the CDR3 reads TGCAGTGCTAGTCGGACTAGGATCGATCCTAGCACAGATACGCAGTATTTT. Its protein product is CSASRTRIDPSTDTQYF.

This clonotype was counted between two and nine times. The chain couples TRBV12-3 or TRBV12-4 to TRBJ2-3; no clear D gene. The CDR3 spans 14 residues. The germline V and J ends were trimmed by 6 bases and 4 bases, with 14 bases remaining between them. CDR3 residues: CASRPLSSSDTQYF. The CDR3 nucleotides are TGTGCCAGCAGGCCTCTATCTAGTTCAGATACGCAGTATTTT.

In this sample, this clonotype turned up many times. The rearrangement uses TRBV5-1 and TRBJ2-2; 9 positions agree with TRBD2. The ends lost 4 bases at V and 1 base at J; junction bases unmatched: 5. Germline lookup yields CDR1 SGHRS and CDR2 YFSETQ. The CDR3 extends over 16 amino acids. The CDR3 DNA sequence: TGCGCCAGCAGCGCCCTACTAGCGGGGAACACCGGGGAGCTGTTTTTT. Translated, it gives CASSALLAGNTGELFF.

The CDR3 DNA follows: TGTGCCAGCAGTTCCCCCGGGATCCCGGAATACAATGAGCAGTTCTTC. Residues: CASSSPGIPEYNEQFF. The chain combines TRBV28 with TRBJ2-1; D is perhaps TRBD2 (5 bases). The CDR3 runs to 16 residues. V was cut by 4 bases and J by 4 bases, with 17 bases left in between. CDR1 and CDR2 (germline): MDHEN, SYDVKM.

This chain joins TRBV29-1 and TRBJ1-5, with 9 nucleotides matching TRBD1. CDR1 is SQVTM and CDR2 is ANQGSEA in the germline V gene. CDR3 length: 13 amino acids. With V trimmed by 3 bases and J by 5 bases, 2 bases remained unmatched. For the CDR3, the DNA is TGCAGCGTTGAGGACAGGGGCGATCAGCCCCAGCATTTT. Encoded protein: CSVEDRGDQPQHF.

This clonotype was picked up many times. The chain carries TRBV29-1 and TRBJ2-7, with no clear D. The CDR3 loop spans 13 amino acids. Germline lookup yields CDR1 SQVTM and CDR2 ANQGSEA. V lost 4 bases and J 1 base, leaving 11 bases between the germline ends. CDR3 loop: CSVVHEISYEQYF. In DNA, the CDR3 is TGCAGCGTTGTACATGAAATATCCTACGAGCAGTACTTC.

This clonotype has just a few counts. The CDR3 loop reads CSARDPRAAKNIQYF. The CDR3 coding sequence is TGCAGTGCTAGAGACCCGAGGGCGGCCAAAAACATTCAGTACTTC. The chain uses TRBV20-1 and TRBJ2-4; possibly TRBD2 for D (5 bases). V lost 0 bases to trimming and J lost 1 base, with 10 bases between them. Germline CDR1 reads DFQATT; CDR2 reads SNEGSKA (reference sequence). The CDR3 length is 15 residues.

A few counts support this clonotype. V and J are TRBV6-1 and TRBJ2-1; possible D gene TRBD2, 6 bases. The germline V gene has CDR1 MNHNS and CDR2 SASEGT. The CDR3 has 13 amino acids. V lost 6 bases and J 6 bases, leaving 12 bases between the germline ends. The CDR3 region is CASRRDGINEQFF. The CDR3 DNA follows: TGTGCCAGCAGGCGGGACGGAATCAATGAGCAGTTCTTC.

J is TRBJ2-1 and V is TRBV6-1; D might be TRBD2 (5 bases). The germline V gene encodes CDR1 MNHNS and CDR2 SASEGT. This CDR3 contains 15 residues. The V end lost 1 base, the J end lost 9 bases, and 16 bases lay between the germline ends. The CDR3 spells CASSEVTGYPVEQFF. CDR3 DNA: TGTGCCAGCAGTGAAGTAACGGGATACCCCGTTGAGCAGTTCTTC.

The chain joins TRBV3-1 to TRBJ2-1; D unresolved. This CDR3 is 12 amino acids long. The germline CDR1 and CDR2 sequences are LGHDT and YNNKEL (reference sequence). The V gene lost 0 bases and the J gene lost 10 bases, with 7 bases spanning the gap. CDR3 in amino acids: CASSQDSGEQFF. Here the CDR3 DNA reads TGTGCCAGCAGCCAAGATTCAGGCGAGCAGTTCTTC.

This clonotype was observed a single time. This sequence joins TRBV3-1 and TRBJ1-2, with D hard to call. The CDR3 runs to 13 residues. Trimming removed 4 bases at V and 0 bases at J, with 6 bases between. Germline CDR1 LGHDT, CDR2 YNNKEL (reference sequence). In DNA, the CDR3 is TGTGCCAGCAGCCCAGGTTCTAACTATGGCTACACCTTC. Its protein product is CASSPGSNYGYTF.

This clonotype came up a few times. This chain joins TRBV28 and TRBJ1-3, with D possibly TRBD1 on 6 matching bases. Trimming pared 2 bases from V and 2 bases from J, leaving 10 bases between. The germline V gene encodes CDR1 MDHEN and CDR2 SYDVKM. The CDR3 has 15 amino acids. The CDR3 DNA follows: TGTGCCAGCAGTTTACTCTGGACAGCTGGAAACACCATATATTTT. Encoded protein: CASSLLWTAGNTIYF.

This sequence joins TRBV6-5 and TRBJ1-6; D not resolved. The V end was cut by 0 bases, the J end by 9 bases, with 15 bases between. CDR1 and CDR2 (germline): MNHEY, SVGAGI. CDR3 length: 16 amino acids. CDR3 sequence reads: CASSYSSVGEGSPLHF. The CDR3, as DNA: TGTGCCAGCAGTTACTCGAGTGTTGGTGAGGGTTCACCCCTCCACTTT.

The J gene is TRBJ1-2, the V gene TRBV20-1; D not certain. The germline V gene encodes CDR1 DFQATT and CDR2 SNEGSKA (reference sequence). With 1 base removed from V and 4 bases from J, the gap between germline ends came to 16 bases. CDR3 size: 15 residues. CDR3 residues: CSARVSPFTGYGYTF. The CDR3 region has the DNA TGCAGTGCTAGAGTGTCCCCCTTTACGGGCTATGGCTACACCTTC.

This clonotype was counted at least ten times. The V gene is TRBV20-1, the J gene TRBJ1-5; D perhaps matches TRBD1 (6 bases). The germline CDR1 and CDR2 sequences are DFQATT and SNEGSKA (reference sequence). Trimming cost V 6 bases and J 0 bases, with 15 bases left between them. The CDR3 sequence is 15 residues long. CDR3 nucleotide sequence: TGCAGTGCCATTGGACAGCTTAATAGCAATCAGCCCCAGCATTTT. Translating it yields CSAIGQLNSNQPQHF.

This clonotype has only a few counts. The rearrangement joins TRBV10-3 to TRBJ2-1; 8 nucleotides match TRBD1. The V gene end was trimmed by 3 bases and the J gene end by 3 bases; junction bases not matched to a gene: 4. The CDR3 contains 15 residues. The germline V gene has CDR1 ENHRY and CDR2 SYGVKD. For the CDR3, the DNA is TGTGCCATCAGTGACGACAGGGGAAACTACAATGAGCAGTTCTTC. Its protein is CAISDDRGNYNEQFF.

The rearrangement joins TRBV28 to TRBJ2-5, with D possibly being TRBD2 (6 bases). CDR1 is MDHEN, CDR2 SYDVKM, per germline. V was pared by 7 bases and J by 4 bases, with 25 bases between. The CDR3 contains 17 residues. CDR3 sequence reads: CASTKTGLWEDVETQYF. DNA of the CDR3: TGTGCCAGCACCAAAACGGGGCTCTGGGAGGACGTAGAGACCCAGTACTTC.

The chain recombines TRBV20-1 with TRBJ1-5; D uncertain. The CDR3 sequence is 13 residues long. Per germline, CDR1 DFQATT and CDR2 SNEGSKA (reference sequence). Between the trimmed V and J ends, which lost 5 bases and 2 bases, there was a span of 10 bases. CDR3 region: CSARRTRNQPQHF. CDR3 sequence (DNA): TGCAGTGCTCGAAGGACTCGCAATCAGCCCCAGCATTTT.

In this sample, this clonotype turned up a few times. CDR3 sequence reads: CASSVHYSNQPQHF. The CDR3 DNA reads TGTGCCAGCAGCGTACACTATAGCAATCAGCCCCAGCATTTT. V is TRBV9 and J is TRBJ1-5; no clear D gene. CDR3 length equals 14 residues. Germline V gene lookup returns CDR1 SGDLS and CDR2 YYNGEE. V shed 1 base and J shed 0 bases, with 5 bases lying between them.

The chain employs TRBV4-1 and TRBJ2-6; TRBD1 agrees at 8 bases. The V gene's germline CDR1 is MGHRA and CDR2 YSYEKL. J was trimmed by 3 bases and V by 1 base; bases with no gene match: 8. The CDR3 is 18 residues long. The CDR3 coding sequence is TGCGCCAGCAGCCAAGGCGGCAGGGGGCGAAGTGGGGCCAACGTCCTGACTTTC. Its protein product is CASSQGGRGRSGANVLTF.

This clonotype came up a few times. J is TRBJ2-5 and V is TRBV7-8, with 13 bases aligning to TRBD2. Per the germline V gene, CDR1 is SGHVS and CDR2 is FQNEAQ. V was clipped by 4 bases and J by 5 bases; unmatched bases: 7. The CDR3 contains 16 residues. CDR3 loop: CASSSTSGRLGETQYF. In DNA, the CDR3 is TGTGCCAGCAGCTCGACTAGCGGGAGGTTGGGGGAGACCCAGTACTTC. The full variable domain, completed using reference TRBV7-8 and TRBJ2-5, is GAGVSQSPRYKVAKRGQDVALRCDPISGHVSLFWYQQALGQGPEFLTYFQNEAQLDKSGLPSDRFFAERPEGSVSTLKIQRTQQEDSAVYLCASSSTSGRLGETQYFGPGTRLLVL.

The chain has TRBV7-8 and TRBJ2-7, with 7 bases lining up with TRBD1. The CDR3 runs 14 residues. Germline V gene lookup returns CDR1 SGHVS and CDR2 FQNEAQ. With 5 bases clipped from V and 3 bases from J, the junction kept 7 bases outside the gene matches. The CDR3 DNA reads as TGTGCCAGCAGCAGACGACAGGGTGGCTACGAGCAGTACTTC. Translated, it gives CASSRRQGGYEQYF.

V and J are TRBV20-1 and TRBJ1-2; D possibly corresponds to TRBD1 (6 bases). CDR1 is DFQATT and CDR2 is SNEGSKA in the germline V gene (reference sequence). CDR3 length: 15 residues. Trimming took off 6 bases at V and 6 bases at J, with 23 bases between the two ends. CDR3 DNA sequence: TGCAGTGCGGACCGGGACACTCCATCTACTGATGGCTACACCTTC. This translates into CSADRDTPSTDGYTF.

The J gene is TRBJ2-2, the V gene TRBV2; D is possibly TRBD2 (6 bases). This CDR3 has 15 residues. CDR1 is SNHLY, CDR2 FYNNEI, per germline. Trimming shortened V by 6 bases and J by 0 bases, and 11 bases separated the two germline ends. The CDR3, as DNA: TGTGCCAGCAGGCCCGGGACTGCGAACACCGGGGAGCTGTTTTTT. Translation gives CASRPGTANTGELFF.

The CDR3 sequence is CASSLMPGGLNTEAFF. The CDR3 DNA reads as TGCGCCAGCAGCTTAATGCCAGGGGGACTGAACACTGAAGCTTTCTTT. This rearrangement joins TRBV5-1 to TRBJ1-1; 7 nucleotides agree with TRBD1. Trimming cost V 2 bases and J 0 bases; bases outside gene matches: 7. This CDR3 is built from 16 residues. The V gene's germline CDR1 is SGHRS and CDR2 YFSETQ.

V gene TRBV28 combines with J gene TRBJ2-7; TRBD2 matches 14 bases. The CDR3 spans 19 residues. Trimming took 7 bases from V and 0 from J; bases not matched to a gene: 14. The germline CDR1 and CDR2 sequences are MDHEN and SYDVKM. CDR3 region: CASMNTLTGTSGGSYEQYF. DNA of the CDR3: TGTGCCAGCATGAATACCCTTACCGGGACTAGCGGGGGCTCCTACGAGCAGTACTTC.

The V gene is TRBV20-1, the J gene TRBJ2-3; TRBD2 matches 10 bases. Germline assignment: CDR1 DFQATT and CDR2 SNEGSKA (reference sequence). The CDR3 length is 15 residues. J gave up 2 bases and V 5 bases, and 7 bases lay outside the gene matches. This chain's CDR3 is CSALKGTSATDTQYF. CDR3 nucleotides: TGCAGTGCTCTAAAAGGGACTAGCGCCACAGATACGCAGTATTTT.